This T cell receptor (beta chain) is from a study of blood T cells in healthy people across ages. It was with a sample-barcoded 5' primer and a J-beta primer mix that a second PCR of roughly 6 to 12 cycles was run. TCRdb analysed the 5' RACE reads with MiXCR anew, one entry per CDR3 protein. The profile shows more than 700,000 distinct CDR3 sequences, 50% to 65% of them singletons. This CDR3 comprises 14 residues. V trimming: 4 bases; J trimming: 14 bases; junction bases outside the gene matches: 13. CDR1 and CDR2 (germline): SNHLY, FYNNEI. This clonotype was found a few times. V usage is TRBV2 and J usage is TRBJ2-3; 9 nucleotides agree with TRBD2. The sample consisted of blood. This sequence originates from an elderly man in good health. This CDR3 reads CASSGTSGHRYAYF. CDR3 DNA sequence: TGTGCCAGCAGTGGCACTAGCGGGCACAGATACGCGTATTTT.